These T cell receptor beta chains were read from a single sample in a study of T cell repertoires in cytomegalovirus infection. TCRdb used MiXCR to reprocess the reads, holding one entry per CDR3 protein. The repertoire has 550,000 to 850,000 distinct CDR3 sequences, around 30% of them found once; the top ten carry over 15%. No antigen is known for these receptors. Source: cultured PBMCs, taken from culture after CMV antigen stimulation. The source is a human donor in good health (CMV status not recorded). Some clones in this sample may be carry-over from other donors' samples. Each CDR3 is given with its conserved first and last residue. A D gene is named only where the DNA matches it firmly. Clone size is not always given. Where it is, it says once, few, many or a class for expanded clones.

CDR3	DNA	size	D	V	J
CASSSRLRGLDNEQFF	TGTGCCAGCAGCTCAAGACTCCGGGGACTTGATAATGAGCAGTTCTTC	.	.	TRBV9	TRBJ2-1
CASSESRGSYNSPLHF	TGTGCCAGCAGTGAAAGCAGGGGCTCCTATAATTCACCCCTCCACTTT	few	.	TRBV2	TRBJ1-6
CASSEEVTSGNTIYF	TGTGCCAGCAGTGAAGAGGTAACCTCTGGAAACACCATATATTTT	.	.	TRBV6-1	TRBJ1-3
CASSSRTGFRGYTF	TGTGCCAGCAGTTCCCGTACAGGGTTTCGCGGCTACACCTTC	.	.	TRBV12-3/TRBV12-4	TRBJ1-2
CSARGWNEQYF	TGCAGTGCTAGAGGTTGGAACGAGCAGTACTTC	.	.	TRBV20-1	TRBJ2-7
CSASSNSGGSRNTIYF	TGCAGTGCTAGTAGTAACAGCGGTGGGTCTAGAAACACCATATATTTT	.	.	TRBV20-1	TRBJ1-3
CASSQGMVGDSFMNTEAFF	TGTGCCAGCAGCCAAGGTATGGTAGGGGACAGCTTCATGAACACTGAAGCTTTCTTT	many	TRBD1	TRBV4-2	TRBJ1-1
CATSDSGTMGAFF	TGTGCCACCAGTGATTCCGGGACTATGGGAGCTTTCTTT	few	.	TRBV24-1	TRBJ1-1
CASRPGQGAYTGELFF	TGTGCCAGCAGGCCTGGACAGGGGGCGTACACCGGGGAGCTGTTTTTT	.	TRBD1	TRBV7-2	TRBJ2-2
CASSQSTGGSSDEQFF	TGTGCCAGCAGCCAGAGTACAGGGGGTAGTAGCGATGAGCAGTTCTTC	few	TRBD1	TRBV14	TRBJ2-1
CASSYSWDFNTIYF	TGTGCCAGCAGTTACTCTTGGGATTTTAACACCATATATTTT	few	.	TRBV6-6	TRBJ1-3